This T cell receptor (beta chain) was sequenced for a study of OX40 agonist ivuxolimab in advanced cancers. Study-wide context: Every 2 weeks, patients got intravenous ivuxolimab at one of six dose levels (0.01-10 mg/kg). Prior therapy, whether anti-PD-1, anti-PD-L1 or anti-CTLA-4, was allowed, and under 50% had some.

A remark on this clone: As yet, its antigen is unknown.

Whole-study findings and limits: At 0.1 to 3.0 mg/kg, CD4+ and CD8+ blood T cells expanded clonally by week 6. In CD8+ T cells, expanded clones were on average more numerous than in CD4+.

Germline V CDR1 and CDR2: SGHRS, YFSETQ. Trimming took 4 bases from V and 5 from J, leaving 13 bases between them. The CDR3 spans 15 residues. Produced via immunoSEQ multiplex PCR; TCRdb's table is partial and in-frame only. Seen here are fewer than 50,000 clones, over 65% observed once, and the top ten hold 9.5% to 15%. The chain uses TRBV5-1 and TRBJ1-6; D unclear. The sequencing used CD4+ or CD8+ T cells sorted from blood, collected in a trial of the OX40 agonist ivuxolimab. This receptor was taken from an adult with an advanced solid tumor such as melanoma, head and neck, liver or kidney cancer. CDR3 amino acids: CASSGLGLDNSPLHF. The CDR3 DNA follows: TGCGCCAGCAGCGGGCTGGGCCTTGATAATTCACCCCTCCACTTT.